These 30 T cell receptor beta chains were sequenced from one sample in a study of T cell repertoires in cytomegalovirus infection. TCRdb re-called the reads with MiXCR, one entry per CDR3 protein. The repertoire has roughly 800,000 distinct CDR3 sequences, around 29% of them found once; the top ten carry about an eighth. Their cognate antigens are unknown. The input for sequencing was cultured CD8+ T cells from PBMCs, taken from culture after CMV antigen stimulation. These receptors came from a human donor in good health (CMV status not recorded). Some clones in this sample may be carry-over from other donors' samples.

CDR3 nucleotides: TGTGCCAGCAGCCCCACTGGGGAAGGCTACGAGCAGTACTTC. Translating it yields CASSPTGEGYEQYF. The chain links TRBV5-4 to TRBJ2-7; D not certain. This CDR3 spans 14 amino acids. The germline CDR1 and CDR2 sequences are SGHNT and YYREEE (reference sequence). The V end lost 4 bases, the J end lost 3 bases, and 14 bases lay between the germline ends.

This clonotype has a handful of counts. The chain recombines TRBV7-9 with TRBJ1-1; D is unresolved. The V gene lost 5 bases and the J gene lost 8 bases, with 18 bases spanning the gap. This CDR3 is 14 amino acids long. Germline CDR1 is SEHNR and CDR2 is FQNEAQ (reference sequence). CDR3 sequence (DNA): TGTGCCAGCAGCCGTACTGGCGGCGGTGTCGAAGCTTTCTTT. This codes for CASSRTGGGVEAFF.

This clonotype has at least ten counts. CDR3 amino acids: CAISEVTGVGTEAFF. In DNA form, the CDR3 reads TGTGCCATCAGTGAGGTGACAGGGGTAGGCACTGAAGCTTTCTTT. The rearrangement joins TRBV10-3 to TRBJ1-1; 8 nucleotides line up with TRBD1. This CDR3 has 15 amino acids. With V trimmed by 2 bases and J by 4 bases, 6 bases remained unmatched. Germline lookup yields CDR1 ENHRY and CDR2 SYGVKD.

The table lists this clonotype with many counts. The chain has TRBV12-3 or TRBV12-4 and TRBJ1-2, with TRBD1 identical over 7 bases. The CDR3 is 14 residues long. V shed 5 bases and J 4 bases; nucleotides not matched to a gene: 7. The CDR3 bases are TGTGCCAGCAGTCCATCCTCAGGGGGCTATGGCTACACCTTC. Amino acid sequence: CASSPSSGGYGYTF.

This clonotype was seen many times. The junction departs from germline at one end; a sequencing error may be responsible. The rearrangement joins TRBV7-6 to TRBJ2-1, with 7 bases aligning to TRBD1. This CDR3 is built from 16 residues. CDR1 and CDR2 from the germline V gene are SGHVS and FNYEAQ. This chain's CDR3 is CASSIALQGAYNEQFF. CDR3 coding DNA: TGTGCCAGCAGCATAGCCCTCCAGGGGGCCTACAATGAGCAGTTCTTC.

The chain employs TRBV6-6 and TRBJ1-5; TRBD1 is a possible D gene (6 bases). The germline gives CDR1 MNHNY, CDR2 SVGAGI (reference sequence). The CDR3 is 14 residues long. Deletions cut 4 bases from V and 6 bases from J, with 13 bases between. Written as DNA, the CDR3 is TGTGCCAGCAGTTGGGGGGCGGAAAGTCAGCCCCAGCATTTT. This codes for CASSWGAESQPQHF.

This clonotype was counted between two and nine times. The chain combines TRBV27 with TRBJ2-3; D is perhaps TRBD1 (5 bases). The V end was cut by 3 bases, the J end by 0 bases, with 10 bases between. The CDR3 is 15 residues long. The germline CDR1 and CDR2 sequences are MNHEY and SMNVEV (reference sequence). CDR3 sequence reads: CASSFDSPSTDTQYF. The CDR3 coding sequence is TGTGCCAGCAGTTTCGACAGCCCTAGCACAGATACGCAGTATTTT.

The rearrangement uses TRBV12-5 and TRBJ2-7; D is uncertain. The CDR3 runs 13 residues. The germline V gene has CDR1 LGHNT and CDR2 FRNRAP. Trimming left V 2 bases short and J 2 bases short, with 7 bases between. This chain's CDR3 is CASGLNAAYEQYF. CDR3 nucleotides: TGTGCTAGTGGTTTGAACGCAGCCTACGAGCAGTACTTC.

About this clonotype: A read error is possible here, since a much larger clone lies one base away. CDR3 nucleotide sequence: TGTGCCAGTACCCGTAAGAGTAGTTGCAATCAGCCCCAGCATTTT. Its translation: CASTRKSSCNQPQHF. The chain couples TRBV19 to TRBJ1-5; D unclear. V lost 7 bases and J 2 bases, leaving 15 bases between the germline ends. This CDR3 spans 15 amino acids. Germline V CDR1 and CDR2: LNHDA, SQIVND (reference sequence). The full variable domain, rest sourced from reference TRBV19 and TRBJ1-5, is DGGITQSPKYLFRKEGQNVTLSCEQNLNHDAMYWYRQDPGQGLRLIYYSQIVNDFQKGDIAEGYSVSREKKESFPLTVTSAQKNPTAFYLCASTRKSSCNQPQHFGDGTRLSIL.

The J gene is TRBJ1-6, the V gene TRBV27, with 7 bases matching TRBD1. Germline CDR1 and CDR2: MNHEY and SMNVEV (reference sequence). With 3 bases clipped from V and 7 bases from J, the junction kept 6 bases outside the gene matches. The CDR3 extends over 15 amino acids. CDR3 residues: CASSFQTGPNSPLHF. The CDR3 DNA reads TGTGCCAGCAGTTTCCAGACAGGGCCAAATTCACCCCTCCACTTT.

The rearrangement uses TRBV28 and TRBJ1-6, with D possibly being TRBD1 (6 bases). CDR1 and CDR2 from the germline V gene are MDHEN and SYDVKM. Trimming took off 6 bases at V and 5 bases at J, with 14 bases between the two ends. CDR3 size: 15 residues. The CDR3 sequence is CASSFRQANNSPLHF. CDR3 coding DNA: TGTGCCAGCAGCTTTCGACAGGCTAATAATTCACCCCTCCACTTT.

This clonotype was counted at least ten times. The V and J genes are TRBV7-2 and TRBJ1-5, with TRBD1 matching over 10 bases. The CDR3 covers 16 residues. The junction had 7 bases not matched to a gene; V was cut back by 5 bases and J by 3 bases. Germline V gene sequence: CDR1 SGHTA, CDR2 FQGNSA. DNA of the CDR3: TGTGCCAGCAGCCCTAAGACAGGGGGCTACAATCAGCCCCAGCATTTT. Protein sequence: CASSPKTGGYNQPQHF.

This clonotype was detected many times. The gene calls are TRBV6-1 and TRBJ2-7, with 13 bases that match TRBD2. The length of the CDR3 is 14 residues. The germline V gene encodes CDR1 MNHNS and CDR2 SASEGT. Losses at the gene ends were 6 bases for V and 4 bases for J; bases not matched to a gene: 3. In nucleotides, the CDR3 is TGTGCCAGCAGCCCGGGACTAGCGGGATACGAGCAGTACTTC. Its translation is CASSPGLAGYEQYF.

This clonotype was observed once. The J gene is TRBJ2-2, the V gene TRBV20-1, with D perhaps being TRBD1 or TRBD2 (6 bases each). The CDR3 spans 13 residues. Trimming pared 4 bases from V and 5 bases from J, leaving 11 bases between. The germline V gene encodes CDR1 DFQATT and CDR2 SNEGSKA (reference sequence). In DNA form, the CDR3 reads TGCAGTGCTATAGAGGGGGGAACCGGGGAGCTGTTTTTT. Translating it yields CSAIEGGTGELFF.

Note on this clonotype: A much larger clone differs from this one at a single base, so this may be a read error. The J gene is TRBJ2-7, the V gene TRBV6-2 or TRBV6-3; no reliable D call. The CDR3 contains 11 residues. The V gene's germline CDR1 is MNHEY and CDR2 SVGEGT. Deletions cut 4 bases from V and 3 bases from J, with 4 bases between. The chain's CDR3 is CASSSNYEQYV. The CDR3 nucleotides are TGTGCCAGCAGTTCTAACTACGAGCAGTACGTC.

The chain employs TRBV20-1 and TRBJ2-5; 12 bases are shared with TRBD2. The CDR3 has 18 amino acids. Looked up from germline, CDR1 is DFQATT and CDR2 is SNEGSKA (reference sequence). With 0 bases clipped from V and 0 bases from J, the junction kept 8 bases outside the gene matches. CDR3 loop: CSARDPLAGGLYQETQYF. CDR3 bases: TGCAGTGCTAGAGATCCCCTAGCGGGGGGGTTGTACCAAGAGACCCAGTACTTC.

The V and J genes are TRBV6-5 and TRBJ2-2; D unclear. The CDR3 is made up of 15 amino acids. Germline assignment: CDR1 MNHEY and CDR2 SVGAGI. Trimming cost V 6 bases and J 4 bases, with 15 bases left between them. This chain's CDR3 is CASSPRRFSTGELFF. CDR3 DNA sequence: TGTGCCAGCAGCCCTCGCCGGTTTTCCACCGGGGAGCTGTTTTTT.

The CDR3 nucleotides read TGCAGTGCGGAACTGGGGGGATACAATCAGCCCCAGCATTTT. As protein: CSAELGGYNQPQHF. The chain combines TRBV20-1 with TRBJ1-5; maybe TRBD1 (5 bases). Trimming shortened V by 6 bases and J by 3 bases, and 15 bases separated the two germline ends. Germline V gene data show CDR1 as DFQATT and CDR2 as SNEGSKA (reference sequence). CDR3 length: 14 amino acids.

The chain combines TRBV12-3 or TRBV12-4 with TRBJ1-4; 8 bases are shared with TRBD1. The CDR3 runs to 12 residues. V was clipped by 5 bases and J by 12 bases; unmatched bases: 5. The CDR3 is CASSAQGAELFF. CDR3 bases: TGTGCCAGCAGTGCCCAGGGGGCTGAACTGTTTTTT.

Only a few counts were recorded for this clonotype. The chain uses TRBV7-6 and TRBJ2-7; 10 bases align to TRBD1. J was trimmed by 1 base and V by 5 bases; bases with no gene match: 8. The CDR3 length is 16 residues. The germline CDR1 and CDR2 sequences are SGHVS and FNYEAQ. The CDR3 here is CASSPAAGQGSYEQYF. Written as DNA, the CDR3 is TGTGCCAGCAGCCCTGCGGCGGGACAGGGGTCCTACGAGCAGTACTTC.

The chain has TRBV5-6 and TRBJ1-3; 8 bases fit TRBD1. Germline values: CDR1 SGHDT, CDR2 YYEEEE. The V and J ends lost 4 bases and 8 bases, in that order; junction bases with no gene match: 11. The CDR3 sequence is 15 residues long. The CDR3: CASSPGTGLGDTIYF. Written as DNA, the CDR3 is TGTGCCAGCAGCCCGGGGACAGGCCTCGGGGACACCATATATTTT.

In this sample, this clonotype turned up a few times. The rearrangement uses TRBV6-2 or TRBV6-3 and TRBJ2-3; 8 bases are shared with TRBD1. Trimming removed 6 bases from V and 6 bases from J; junction bases left unmatched: 8. The CDR3 consists of 14 residues. CDR1 and CDR2 (germline): MNHEY, SVGEGT. CDR3 bases: TGTGCCAGCAGCCGGGACAGGACAGGGGATACGCAGTATTTT. It codes for CASSRDRTGDTQYF.

This sequence joins TRBV27 and TRBJ2-7, with 10 bases that match TRBD1. The germline V gene has CDR1 MNHEY and CDR2 SMNVEV (reference sequence). The CDR3 spans 18 residues. After removal of 3 bases from V and 5 bases from J, the junction contained 16 bases not matched to a gene. CDR3 bases: TGTGCCAGCAGTTTCCCTCGACAGGGGGCGCCGCGATTACACGAGCAGTACGTC. This encodes CASSFPRQGAPRLHEQYV.

The V and J genes are TRBV4-1 and TRBJ1-2; D uncertain. V was cut by 0 bases and J by 0 bases, with 8 bases left in between. Germline CDR1 MGHRA, CDR2 YSYEKL. The CDR3 consists of 15 residues. The CDR3 sequence is CASSQDQVTNYGYTF. CDR3 DNA: TGCGCCAGCAGCCAAGATCAGGTTACTAACTATGGCTACACCTTC.

DNA for the CDR3: TGTGCCAGCAGTTTAAGGTGGGGAGGCTCCTATAATTCACCCCTCCACTTT. Its translation: CASSLRWGGSYNSPLHF. The chain recombines TRBV27 with TRBJ1-6; D remains unclear. Germline V lookup: CDR1 MNHEY, CDR2 SMNVEV (reference sequence). Trimming removed 2 bases at V and 0 bases at J, with 11 bases between. The length of the CDR3 is 17 residues.

CDR3 sequence (DNA): TGTGCCTGCAGCCGGGACAGGGGATATCGCGAGCAGTACGTC. Translated: CACSRDRGYREQYV. This chain links TRBV7-8 with TRBJ2-7, with 10 bases aligning to TRBD1. CDR1 is SGHVS and CDR2 is FQNEAQ in the germline V gene. The length of the CDR3 is 14 residues.

The chain has TRBV5-4 and TRBJ2-7; D possibly corresponds to TRBD1 (6 bases). Germline CDR1 and CDR2: SGHNT and YYREEE (reference sequence). Trimming removed 0 bases at V and 2 bases at J, with 9 bases between. The CDR3 covers 14 residues. In nucleotides, the CDR3 is TGTGCCAGCAGCTTGGAAGGACAGACCTACGAGCAGTACGTC. It encodes CASSLEGQTYEQYV.

This clonotype was observed many times. The genes are TRBV12-3 or TRBV12-4 and TRBJ2-7; the D is unclear. Trimming removed 2 bases at V and 7 bases at J, with 24 bases between. The CDR3 extends over 17 amino acids. The CDR3 nucleotides read TGTGCCAGCAGTTTATTACGGGCAGTGTATGAGCCCGGGGAGCAGTACTTC. Translating it yields CASSLLRAVYEPGEQYF.

The chain links TRBV7-9 to TRBJ2-1; D call uncertain. Trimming pared 5 bases from V and 8 bases from J, leaving 10 bases between. The CDR3 runs 12 residues. Germline V gene sequence: CDR1 SEHNR, CDR2 FQNEAQ (reference sequence). CDR3 in amino acids: CASSPPVYEQFF. In DNA, the CDR3 is TGTGCCAGCAGCCCCCCTGTGTATGAGCAGTTCTTC. The full variable domain, with the rest looked up from reference TRBV7-9 and TRBJ2-1, is DTGVSQNPRHKITKRGQNVTFRCDPISEHNRLYWYRQTLGQGPEFLTYFQNEAQLEKSRLLSDRFSAERPKGSFSTLEIQRTEQGDSAMYLCASSPPVYEQFFGPGTRLTVL.

Only a few counts were recorded for this clonotype. This rearrangement joins TRBV4-1 to TRBJ2-3; D unclear. Germline CDR1 is MGHRA and CDR2 is YSYEKL. This CDR3 comprises 11 residues. V was pared by 1 base and J by 5 bases, with 1 base between. This chain's CDR3 is CASSQVDTQYF. DNA of the CDR3: TGCGCCAGCAGCCAAGTAGATACGCAGTATTTT.